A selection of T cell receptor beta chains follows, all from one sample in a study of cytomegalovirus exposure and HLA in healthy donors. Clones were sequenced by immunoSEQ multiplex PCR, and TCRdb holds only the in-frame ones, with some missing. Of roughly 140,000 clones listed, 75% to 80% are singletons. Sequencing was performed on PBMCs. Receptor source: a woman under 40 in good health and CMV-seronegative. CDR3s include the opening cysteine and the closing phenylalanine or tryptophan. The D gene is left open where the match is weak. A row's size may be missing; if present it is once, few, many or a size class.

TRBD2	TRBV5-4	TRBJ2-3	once	CASSLAGGGTDTQYF	TGTGCCAGCAGCCTAGCGGGGGGTGGCACAGATACGCAGTATTTT
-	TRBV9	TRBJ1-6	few	CASSVAPGVFPHSPLHF	TGTGCCAGCAGCGTAGCCCCAGGGGTCTTTCCTCATTCACCCCTCCACTTT
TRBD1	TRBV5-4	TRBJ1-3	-	CASSMDRAIGNTIYF	TGTGCCAGCAGCATGGACAGGGCGATTGGAAACACCATATATTTT
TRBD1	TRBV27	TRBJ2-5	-	CASREQGRETQYF	TGTGCCAGCAGGGAACAGGGGCGAGAGACCCAGTACTTC
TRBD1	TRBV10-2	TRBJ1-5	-	CASSEGGGDQPQHF	TGCGCCAGCAGTGAAGGAGGGGGCGATCAGCCCCAGCATTTT
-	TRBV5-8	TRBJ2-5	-	CASSFVSGGGFQETQYF	TGTGCCAGCAGCTTTGTAAGCGGCGGGGGCTTCCAAGAGACCCAGTACTTC
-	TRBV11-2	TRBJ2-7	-	CASSLAGLMYEQYF	TGTGCCAGCAGCTTAGCGGGACTGATGTACGAGCAGTACTTC
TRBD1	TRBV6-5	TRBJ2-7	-	CASSSTGSSYEQYF	TGTGCCAGCAGCTCGACAGGGAGCTCCTACGAGCAGTACTTC
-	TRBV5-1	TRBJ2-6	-	CASSSLTGANVLTF	TGCGCCAGCAGCTCACTAACTGGGGCCAACGTCCTGACTTTC
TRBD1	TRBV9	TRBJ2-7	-	CASSVGTETYEQYF	TGTGCCAGCAGCGTGGGGACAGAGACCTACGAGCAGTACTTC